This TCR beta chain was captured by sequencing in a study of blood T cell repertoires in COVID-19 (TCRdb year 2020). With respect to the entire study: Samples from collaborators originated in the United States, Italy and Spain and spanned both the acute and convalescent phases of COVID-19. The material from the prospective study consisted of cDNA or gDNA derived from T cells, B-cell-depleted T cells, or PBMCs. Subjects who had been exposed to COVID-19, were actively infected with it, or had recovered from it provided the deeply sampled blood TCRbeta repertoires that made up the dataset. The repertoires were released in a freely available public database intended as a resource for research on the immune response to SARS-CoV-2. The samples were drawn from the first 160 participants of the ongoing ImmuneRACE study and from 1,254 subjects provided by 6 global collaborators. The sample metadata nearly always contained a de-identified subject ID, COVID-19 status, age in years and sex. HLA class I and class II types, where available, came from metadata supplied by the sample provider rather than from assay-based typing. Study-wide findings and limitations: Clinical and demographic metadata were provided uncurated, with the amount varying by source and participant.

About this clone: Its binding antigen is unknown. Base qualities were left out, and no much larger clone turns up one base away. The same CDR3 is also encoded by other DNA sequences in this sample.

Whole blood was collected in K2EDTA tubes by collaborating institutions according to the institutions' own protocols. For TCRbeta analysis, collaborators shipped samples in one of three forms: frozen whole blood, isolated PBMCs, or DNA extracted from either of those sample types. The germline V gene yields KGHSH for CDR1 and LQKENI for CDR2. The CDR3 contains 14 residues, cysteine and phenylalanine counted. CDR3 DNA only is kept here, 42 bases in frame from base 1. V is pared back by 1 base and J by 2 bases, with 6 bases lying between the germline termini. TCRbeta CDR3 regions were amplified from genomic DNA by means of the immunoSEQ Assay, a bias-controlled multiplex PCR. The study's own analysis went as follows. Nucleated cell counts per sample were estimated from amplification of reference gene primers within the assay. To quantify the absolute abundance of each unique TCRbeta CDR3 rearrangement, sequence reads were collapsed and filtered. For each sample, productive Simpson clonality was calculated as the square root of Simpson's diversity index across productive rearrangements. As stored in TCRdb, this immuneACCESS dataset retains in-frame rearrangements with V and J assigned. A fraction of the clones does not appear; measured against another copy, unresolved V genes explain less than half of the discrepancy, and the remainder lacks a known reason. Clonal size and the V and J genes are those of that table, whereas D and trimming came from the DNA. A total of 250,000 to 350,000 clones appear in this sample, 89% of them only once. The ten most abundant clones make up around an eighth of the sample.

The TCR sequence derives from a woman aged 60 to 75 with acute or convalescent COVID-19. This receptor chain uses TRBV18 and TRBJ1-5; the D region possibly corresponds to TRBD1 (6 bases align). The sequencing input was peripheral blood. The DNA sequence is TGTGCCAGCTCACCACGACAGGGCAATCAGCCCCAGCATTTT. Protein translation: CASSPRQGNQPQHF.